These T cell receptor beta chains were read from a single sample in a study of OX40 agonist ivuxolimab in advanced cancers. Sequencing used immunoSEQ multiplex PCR; TCRdb keeps in-frame clones, though not all of them. The sample holds about 61,000 clones; over 80% are singletons and the top ten take about a quarter. The specimen comprised CD4+ or CD8+ T cells sorted from blood, sampled in a trial of the OX40 agonist ivuxolimab. Receptors originate from an adult with an advanced solid tumor such as melanoma, head and neck, liver or kidney cancer. The CDR3 runs from the conserved cysteine through the conserved F or W. D genes are given only for firm matches. Where a row states a size, it is once, few, many or the class of an expanded clone; other rows omit it.

clone_size: -
d_call: -
v_call: TRBV30
j_call: TRBJ1-1
cdr3_nt: TGTGCCTGGAGTGGGCACCCTCGACTGAACACTGAAGCTTTCTTT
cdr3_aa: CAWSGHPRLNTEAFF

clone_size: -
d_call: -
v_call: TRBV30
j_call: TRBJ2-1
cdr3_nt: TGTGCCTGGTCTGACTCGAGCTCCTACAATGAGCAGTTCTTC
cdr3_aa: CAWSDSSSYNEQFF

clone_size: -
d_call: TRBD2
v_call: TRBV7-2
j_call: TRBJ2-1
cdr3_nt: TGTGCCAGCAGCTTAGCGCTATTAGCGGGAGGGGAAAGCAACGCATACAATGAGCAGTTCTTC
cdr3_aa: CASSLALLAGGESNAYNEQFF

clone_size: -
d_call: -
v_call: TRBV4-3
j_call: TRBJ1-1
cdr3_nt: TGCGCCAGCAGCCAAGGTCGGGCGGACACTGAAGCTTTCTTT
cdr3_aa: CASSQGRADTEAFF

clone_size: -
d_call: -
v_call: TRBV4-2
j_call: TRBJ1-6
cdr3_nt: TGTGCCAGCAGCCAAGAGGGGAGCTCACCCCTCCACTTT
cdr3_aa: CASSQEGSSPLHF

clone_size: -
d_call: TRBD2
v_call: TRBV19
j_call: TRBJ2-3
cdr3_nt: TGTGCCAGTAGTATACCTAGCGGGGACACAGATACGCAGTATTTT
cdr3_aa: CASSIPSGDTDTQYF

clone_size: -
d_call: -
v_call: TRBV25-1
j_call: TRBJ2-5
cdr3_nt: TGTGCCAGCAGTGACGACCAAGAGACCCAGTACTTC
cdr3_aa: CASSDDQETQYF

clone_size: -
d_call: TRBD2
v_call: TRBV6-5
j_call: TRBJ2-1
cdr3_nt: TGTGCCAGCAGTTATTCCGGACTAGCCGGCAATGAGCAGTTCTTC
cdr3_aa: CASSYSGLAGNEQFF

clone_size: -
d_call: -
v_call: TRBV30
j_call: TRBJ1-3
cdr3_nt: TGTGCCTGGAAGTTTCTTGGAAACACCATATATTTT
cdr3_aa: CAWKFLGNTIYF

clone_size: few
d_call: -
v_call: TRBV6-5
j_call: TRBJ1-2
cdr3_nt: TGTGCCAGCAGTTGGGGGGGTTACTATGGCTACACCTTC
cdr3_aa: CASSWGGYYGYTF

clone_size: -
d_call: TRBD1
v_call: TRBV28
j_call: TRBJ2-1
cdr3_nt: TGTGCCAGCAGGACGACAGGGGCCCATGAGCAGTTCTTC
cdr3_aa: CASRTTGAHEQFF

clone_size: -
d_call: TRBD2
v_call: TRBV30
j_call: TRBJ2-1
cdr3_nt: TGTGCCTGGAATAGCGGGGTGTACAATGAGCAGTTCTTC
cdr3_aa: CAWNSGVYNEQFF

clone_size: -
d_call: -
v_call: TRBV28
j_call: TRBJ1-6
cdr3_nt: TGTGCCAGCAGCAACCTAGACACTAATTCACCCCTCCACTTT
cdr3_aa: CASSNLDTNSPLHF

clone_size: -
d_call: -
v_call: TRBV2
j_call: TRBJ2-3
cdr3_nt: TGTGCCAGCAGTGTGGTGGCTTGGGGGGGCCTTACAGATACGCAGTATTTT
cdr3_aa: CASSVVAWGGLTDTQYF

clone_size: -
d_call: TRBD1
v_call: TRBV27
j_call: TRBJ1-5
cdr3_nt: TGTGCCAGCAGTCGAGGACAGGGGGATCAGCCCCAGCATTTT
cdr3_aa: CASSRGQGDQPQHF

clone_size: -
d_call: -
v_call: TRBV28
j_call: TRBJ1-5
cdr3_nt: TGTGCCAGCCGTCGCAGCGCCGAAAATCAGCCCCAGCATTTT
cdr3_aa: CASRRSAENQPQHF

clone_size: -
d_call: TRBD1
v_call: TRBV28
j_call: TRBJ2-1
cdr3_nt: TGTGCCAGCAGTTTATGGGGACAGGGGGAAGGGACTTTCTACAATGAGCAGTTCTTC
cdr3_aa: CASSLWGQGEGTFYNEQFF

clone_size: -
d_call: -
v_call: TRBV28
j_call: TRBJ2-7
cdr3_nt: TGTGCCAGCAGTTTTAGGCTAATTGGCGAGCAGTACTTC
cdr3_aa: CASSFRLIGEQYF

clone_size: -
d_call: -
v_call: TRBV14
j_call: TRBJ1-5
cdr3_nt: TGTGCCAGCAGCCAGGCCAGGGGGCCCCAGCATTTT
cdr3_aa: CASSQARGPQHF

clone_size: -
d_call: TRBD2
v_call: TRBV11-2
j_call: TRBJ2-1
cdr3_nt: TGTGCCAGCAGCAGGACTAGCGGCACCTACAATGAGCAGTTCTTC
cdr3_aa: CASSRTSGTYNEQFF

clone_size: -
d_call: -
v_call: TRBV13
j_call: TRBJ2-3
cdr3_nt: TGTGCCAGCAGCACCCGCGTTACCACAGATACGCAGTATTTT
cdr3_aa: CASSTRVTTDTQYF

clone_size: -
d_call: -
v_call: TRBV6-1
j_call: TRBJ1-4
cdr3_nt: TGTGCCAGCAGTGCTAGGAAGAATGAAAAACTGTTTTTT
cdr3_aa: CASSARKNEKLFF

clone_size: medium-sized
d_call: -
v_call: TRBV5-4
j_call: TRBJ2-3
cdr3_nt: TGTGCCAGCAGCAGGGGCATTTTGGCCCCAGATACGCAGTATTTT
cdr3_aa: CASSRGILAPDTQYF